This TCR beta chain came from a study of T cell changes during pregnancy in multiple sclerosis. This clone has a single count. From germline, CDR1 is SGHTA and CDR2 FQGTGA. V lost 3 bases and J 10 bases, leaving 15 bases between the germline ends. The CDR3 runs 13 residues. Here immunoSEQ multiplex PCR was the method, and the copy in TCRdb shows in-frame clones only, minus some. The sample yields some 42,000 clones, about 85% seen once. The material was CD4+ T cells from peripheral blood mononuclear cells, obtained after pregnancy. J is TRBJ1-1 and V is TRBV7-3; a weak D match, TRBD1 (6 bases). This receptor was obtained from a female donor with multiple sclerosis, enrolled in a pregnancy study. CDR3 sequence (DNA): TGTGCCAGCAGCTTCTCGGCCCGGACAGCAGCTTTCTTT. It specifies CASSFSARTAAFF.